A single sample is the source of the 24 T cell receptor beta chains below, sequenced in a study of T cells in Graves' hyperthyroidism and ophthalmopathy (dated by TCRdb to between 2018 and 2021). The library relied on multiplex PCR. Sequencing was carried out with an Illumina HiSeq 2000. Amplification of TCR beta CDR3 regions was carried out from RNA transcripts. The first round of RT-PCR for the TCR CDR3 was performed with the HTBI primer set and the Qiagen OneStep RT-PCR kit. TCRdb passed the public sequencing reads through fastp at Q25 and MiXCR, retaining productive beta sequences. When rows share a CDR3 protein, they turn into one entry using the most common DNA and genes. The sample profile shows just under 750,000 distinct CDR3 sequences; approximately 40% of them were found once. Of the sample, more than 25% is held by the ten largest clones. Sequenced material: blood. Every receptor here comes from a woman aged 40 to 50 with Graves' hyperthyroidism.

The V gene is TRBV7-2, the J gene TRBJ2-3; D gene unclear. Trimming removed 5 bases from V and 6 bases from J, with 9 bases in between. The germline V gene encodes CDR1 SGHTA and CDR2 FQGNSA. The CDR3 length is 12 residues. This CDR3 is CASSALRDTQYF. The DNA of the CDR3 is TGTGCCAGCAGCGCCTTAAGGGATACGCAGTATTTT.

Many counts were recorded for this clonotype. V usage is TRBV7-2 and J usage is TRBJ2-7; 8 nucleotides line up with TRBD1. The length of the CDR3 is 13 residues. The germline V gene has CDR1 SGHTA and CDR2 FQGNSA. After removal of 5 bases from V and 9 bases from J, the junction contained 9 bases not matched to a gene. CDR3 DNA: TGTGCCAGCAGCCCGACAGGGGATCTGTGGCAGTACTTC. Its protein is CASSPTGDLWQYF.

The CDR3 sequence is CASSPGQGNREQYF. The CDR3 DNA follows: TGTGCCAGCAGCCCGGGACAGGGAAATCGCGAGCAGTACTTC. V is TRBV11-2 and J is TRBJ2-7; 9 bases line up with TRBD1. V trimming: 5 bases; J trimming: 6 bases; junction bases outside the gene matches: 8. CDR3 length equals 14 residues. Germline V gives CDR1 SGHAT, CDR2 FQNNGV.

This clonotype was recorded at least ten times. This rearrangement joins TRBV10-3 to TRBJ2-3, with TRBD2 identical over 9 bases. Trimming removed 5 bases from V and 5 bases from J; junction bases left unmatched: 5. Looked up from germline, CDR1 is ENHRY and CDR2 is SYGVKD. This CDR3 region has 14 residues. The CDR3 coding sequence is TGTGCCATCAGTACGCTAGCGGGGCAAGATACGCAGTATTTT. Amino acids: CAISTLAGQDTQYF.

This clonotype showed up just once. The CDR3 region is CSARKAGKAFF. The CDR3 DNA reads TGCAGTGCTAGGAAGGCGGGTAAAGCTTTCTTT. V is TRBV20-1 and J is TRBJ1-1; D gene ambiguous. Germline V gene data show CDR1 as DFQATT and CDR2 as SNEGSKA (reference sequence). CDR3 length: 11 amino acids. Trimming left V 3 bases short and J 9 bases short, with 11 bases between.

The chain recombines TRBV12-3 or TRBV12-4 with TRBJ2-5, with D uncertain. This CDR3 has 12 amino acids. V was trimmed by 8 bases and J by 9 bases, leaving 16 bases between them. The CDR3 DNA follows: TGTGCCAGCGGCCCCCCCGATGCCCCCCAGTACTTC. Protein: CASGPPDAPQYF.

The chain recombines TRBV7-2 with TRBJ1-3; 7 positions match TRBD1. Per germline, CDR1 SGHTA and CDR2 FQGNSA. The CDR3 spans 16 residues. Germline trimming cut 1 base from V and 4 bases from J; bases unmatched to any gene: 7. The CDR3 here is CASSLDPGGSGNTIYF. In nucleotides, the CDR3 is TGTGCCAGCAGCTTAGATCCAGGGGGATCAGGAAACACCATATATTTT.

The CDR3 nucleotides read TGTGCCAGCACTCAAGGGGGCTCTGGAAACACCATATATTTT. It is translated as CASTQGGSGNTIYF. V usage is TRBV6-4 and J usage is TRBJ1-3; D is perhaps TRBD1 (6 bases). The CDR3 has 14 amino acids. Germline values: CDR1 MRHNA, CDR2 SNTAGT. The ends were cut back, 7 bases at V and 0 bases at J, with 10 bases in the middle.

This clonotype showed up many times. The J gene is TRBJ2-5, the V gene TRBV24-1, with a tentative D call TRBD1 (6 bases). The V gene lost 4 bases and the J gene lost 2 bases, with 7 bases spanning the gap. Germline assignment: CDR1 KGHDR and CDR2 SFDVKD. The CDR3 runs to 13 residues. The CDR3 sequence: CATSETGQETQYF. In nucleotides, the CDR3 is TGTGCCACCAGTGAAACAGGGCAAGAGACCCAGTACTTC.

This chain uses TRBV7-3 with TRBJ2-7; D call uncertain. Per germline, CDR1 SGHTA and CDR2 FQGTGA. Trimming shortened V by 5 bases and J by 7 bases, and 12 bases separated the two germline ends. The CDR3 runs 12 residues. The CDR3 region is CASSLGKNEQYF. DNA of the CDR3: TGTGCCAGCAGCCTAGGGAAGAATGAGCAGTACTTC.

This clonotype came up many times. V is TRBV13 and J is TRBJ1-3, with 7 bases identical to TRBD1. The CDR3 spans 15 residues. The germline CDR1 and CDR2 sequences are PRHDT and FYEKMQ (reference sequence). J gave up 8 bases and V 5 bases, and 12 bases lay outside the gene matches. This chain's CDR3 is CASSLTTGLAHTIYF. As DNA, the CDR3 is TGTGCCAGCAGCCTTACGACAGGGCTCGCGCACACCATATATTTT.

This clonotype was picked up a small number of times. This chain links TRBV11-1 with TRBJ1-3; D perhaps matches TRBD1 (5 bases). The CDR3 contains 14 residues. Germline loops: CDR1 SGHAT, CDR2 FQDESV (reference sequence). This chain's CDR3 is CATSDRYSGNTIYF. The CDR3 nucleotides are TGTGCGACAAGCGACAGATACTCTGGAAACACCATATATTTT.

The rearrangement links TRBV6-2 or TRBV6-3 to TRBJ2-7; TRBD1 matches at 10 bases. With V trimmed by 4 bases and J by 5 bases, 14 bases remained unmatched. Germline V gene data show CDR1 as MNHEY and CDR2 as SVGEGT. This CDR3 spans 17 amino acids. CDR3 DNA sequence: TGTGCCAGCAGTTCGGCACGACGCGGACAGGGGGGACACGAGCAGTACTTC. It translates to CASSSARRGQGGHEQYF.

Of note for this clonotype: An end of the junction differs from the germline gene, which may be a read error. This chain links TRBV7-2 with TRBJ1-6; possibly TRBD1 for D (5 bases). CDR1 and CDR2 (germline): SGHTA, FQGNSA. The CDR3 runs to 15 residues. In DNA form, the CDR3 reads TGTGCCTGCAGCAGATCCGGGACCACGAATTCACCCCTCCACTTT. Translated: CACSRSGTTNSPLHF.

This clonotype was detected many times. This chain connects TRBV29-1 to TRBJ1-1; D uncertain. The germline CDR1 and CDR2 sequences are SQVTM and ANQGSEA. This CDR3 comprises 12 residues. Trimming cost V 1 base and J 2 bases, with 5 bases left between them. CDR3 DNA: TGCAGCGTTGAAGTAAGCAACACTGAAGCTTTCTTT. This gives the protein CSVEVSNTEAFF.

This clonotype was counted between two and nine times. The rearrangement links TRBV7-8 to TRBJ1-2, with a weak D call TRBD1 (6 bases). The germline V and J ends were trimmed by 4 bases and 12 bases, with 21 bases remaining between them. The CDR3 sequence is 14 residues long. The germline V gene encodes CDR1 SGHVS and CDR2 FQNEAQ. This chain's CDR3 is CASSSGGAGGAHTF. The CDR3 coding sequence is TGTGCCAGCAGCTCCGGGGGCGCGGGGGGCGCCCACACCTTC.

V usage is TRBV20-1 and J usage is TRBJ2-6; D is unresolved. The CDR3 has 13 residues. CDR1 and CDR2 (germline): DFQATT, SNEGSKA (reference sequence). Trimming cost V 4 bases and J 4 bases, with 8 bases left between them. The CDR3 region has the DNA TGCAGTGCTAAAAAAAGCGGGGCCAACGTCCTGACTTTC. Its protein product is CSAKKSGANVLTF.

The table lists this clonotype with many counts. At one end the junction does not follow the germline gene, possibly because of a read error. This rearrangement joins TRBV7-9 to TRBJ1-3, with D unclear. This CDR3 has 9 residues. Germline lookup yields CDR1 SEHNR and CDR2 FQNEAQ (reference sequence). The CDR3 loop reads CASSPLWAF. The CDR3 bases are TGTGCCAGCAGCCCCCTCTGGGCCTTT.

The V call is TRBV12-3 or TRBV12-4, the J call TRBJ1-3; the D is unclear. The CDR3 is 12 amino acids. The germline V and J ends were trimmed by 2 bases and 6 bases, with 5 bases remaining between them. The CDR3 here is CASSLTANTIYF. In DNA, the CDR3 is TGTGCCAGCAGTTTAACAGCAAACACCATATATTTT.

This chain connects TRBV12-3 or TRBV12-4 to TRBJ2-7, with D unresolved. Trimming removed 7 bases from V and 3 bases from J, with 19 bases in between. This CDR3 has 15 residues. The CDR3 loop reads CASTMAGPSFYEQYF. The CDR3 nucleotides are TGTGCCAGCACCATGGCCGGACCTTCGTTCTACGAGCAGTACTTC.

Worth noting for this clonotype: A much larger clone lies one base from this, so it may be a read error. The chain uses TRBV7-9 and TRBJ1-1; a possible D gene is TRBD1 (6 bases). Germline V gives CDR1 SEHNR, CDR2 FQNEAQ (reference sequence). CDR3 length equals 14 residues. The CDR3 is CTSSFRDKGTEAFF. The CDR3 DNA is TGTACCAGCAGCTTCCGGGACAAGGGAACTGAAGCTTTCTTT. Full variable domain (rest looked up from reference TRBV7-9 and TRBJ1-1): DTGVSQNPRHKITKRGQNVTFRCDPISEHNRLYWYRQTLGQGPEFLTYFQNEAQLEKSRLLSDRFSAERPKGSFSTLEIQRTEQGDSAMYLCTSSFRDKGTEAFFGQGTRLTVV.

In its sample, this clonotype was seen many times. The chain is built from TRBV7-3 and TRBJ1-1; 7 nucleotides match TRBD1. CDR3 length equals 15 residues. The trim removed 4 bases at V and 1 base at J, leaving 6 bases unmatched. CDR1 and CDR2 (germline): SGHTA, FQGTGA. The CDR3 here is CASSYDRDRNTEAFF. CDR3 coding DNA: TGTGCCAGCAGCTACGACCGGGACAGGAACACTGAAGCTTTCTTT. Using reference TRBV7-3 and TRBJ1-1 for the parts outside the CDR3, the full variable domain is GAGVSQTPSNKVTEKGKYVELRCDPISGHTALYWYRQSLGQGPEFLIYFQGTGAADDSGLPNDRFFAVRPEGSVSTLKIQRTERGDSAVYLCASSYDRDRNTEAFFGQGTRLTVV.

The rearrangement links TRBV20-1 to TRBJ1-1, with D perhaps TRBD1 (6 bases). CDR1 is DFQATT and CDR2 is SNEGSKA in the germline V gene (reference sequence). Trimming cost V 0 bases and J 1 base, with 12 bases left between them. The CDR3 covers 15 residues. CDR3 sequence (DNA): TGCAGTGCTAGAGATCACGGGGGGGCGAACACTGAAGCTTTCTTT. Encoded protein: CSARDHGGANTEAFF.

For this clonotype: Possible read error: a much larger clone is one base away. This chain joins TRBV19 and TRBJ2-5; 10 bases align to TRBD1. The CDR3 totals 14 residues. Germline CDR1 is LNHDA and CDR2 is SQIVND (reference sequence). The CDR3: CASRGQGGGETQHF. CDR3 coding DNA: TGTGCCAGTAGAGGACAGGGGGGAGGGGAGACCCAGCACTTC.